The present TCR beta chain was sequenced within a study of OX40 agonist ivuxolimab in advanced cancers. Findings and limits, study-wide: CD4+ and CD8+ blood T cells expanded clonally by week 6 at 0.1 to 3.0 mg/kg.

Assay: immunoSEQ multiplex PCR; the TCRdb copy retains only in-frame clones and omits some. The sample includes under 50,000 clones, around 80% of them seen just once. Germline CDR1 is MGHRA and CDR2 is YSYEKL. The CDR3 is 16 amino acids. V lost 5 bases, J lost 0 bases, and 13 bases lay in between. Remarks on this clone: The antigen is undetermined.

The sequence derives from an adult with an advanced solid tumor such as melanoma, head and neck, liver or kidney cancer. Sequencing used CD4+ or CD8+ T cells sorted from blood, obtained in a trial of the OX40 agonist ivuxolimab. The chain combines TRBV4-1 with TRBJ1-4, with D perhaps TRBD1 (6 bases). The CDR3 protein is CASSSPTGPTNEKLFF. For the CDR3, the DNA is TGCGCCAGCAGCTCCCCCACAGGGCCAACTAATGAAAAACTGTTTTTT.